The present TCR beta chain was sequenced within a study of blood T cell repertoires in COVID-19. Study overall: Whether acute or convalescent, the COVID-19 samples came from the United States, Italy and Spain. PBMCs, B-cell-depleted T cells, or T cells were the source of the cDNA or gDNA that made up the material.

The CDR3 loop spans 15 amino acids. V was clipped by 1 base and J by 0 bases; unmatched bases: 3. The V gene's germline CDR1 is SGHAT and CDR2 FQNNGV. Per the study methods: The assay estimated nucleated cells by amplifying reference gene primers. TCRdb's table, derived via immunoSEQ multiplex PCR, lists solely in-frame clones and lacks some. The V and J calls and clone size come from that table; D and trimming were worked out from the DNA. The table shows about 200,000 clones, with around 90% occurring only once. The clonotype was recovered from a man between 60 and 75 years old with active or convalescent COVID-19. The chain is built from TRBV11-2 and TRBJ2-7; TRBD2 matches at 7 bases. Sequenced material: peripheral blood. The chain's CDR3 is CASSLAAGSSYEQYF. In nucleotides, the CDR3 is TGTGCCAGCAGCTTAGCAGCGGGGAGCTCCTACGAGCAGTACTTC.